This paragraph reports one T cell receptor beta chain. Its antigen remains unidentified. The sample's treatment: oral pan-JAK inhibitor, 5-10 mg twice daily. The data are from a study of CD8+ T cells in alopecia areata. Study summary: Patients in the treated group were given tofacitinib by mouth, 5 to 10 mg twice a day. Whole-study findings and limits: Persistence in scalp and blood during tofacitinib was observed for many expanded lesional clones.

Following extraction, RNA underwent reverse transcription to cDNA, which served as the sequencing template. Only in-frame clones appear in the TCRdb table, and some are missing; sequencing was by immunoSEQ multiplex PCR. Among about 100,000 clones listed, 50% to 60% were seen once. The CDR3 loop spans 18 amino acids. Trimming stripped 3 bases from V and 8 bases from J, with 31 bases between. Germline CDR1 reads GTSNPN; CDR2 reads SVGIG (reference sequence). V is TRBV30 and J is TRBJ1-2; the D gene is possibly TRBD1 (6 bases). The source of this sequence is a human donor with alopecia areata. The sequencing here drew on CD8+ T cells sorted from blood, taken at approximately week 60, from a patient treated with tofacitinib. In nucleotides, the CDR3 is TGTGCCTGGAGATTCGCAGAGGTTTACAGGGAATCTATGGGAGGCTACACCTTC. This sequence encodes CAWRFAEVYRESMGGYTF.